The sequence of this T cell receptor (beta chain) was determined in a study of blood T cell repertoires in COVID-19. Assay used: immunoSEQ multiplex PCR; TCRdb lists only in-frame clones, some missing. The table lists over 150,000 clones, roughly 84% of them singletons, with less than 3.5% in the top ten. The V gene's germline CDR1 is SEHNR and CDR2 FQNEAQ (reference sequence). The CDR3 extends over 16 amino acids. V gave up 4 bases and J gave up 6 bases; unmatched junction bases: 9. The V gene is TRBV7-9, the J gene TRBJ2-2; 9 positions match TRBD1. This receptor was obtained from a woman in her sixties with acute or convalescent COVID-19. Sequenced material: peripheral blood. The CDR3 region is CASSSNRGRMAGELFF. CDR3 nucleotides: TGTGCCAGCAGCTCAAACAGGGGGCGAATGGCCGGGGAGCTGTTTTTT.